Shown below are 30 T cell receptor beta chains from a single sample sequenced in a study of blood T cell repertoires in COVID-19. The assay was immunoSEQ multiplex PCR, and TCRdb's table has in-frame clones only and misses some. Of fewer than 110,000 clones in the sample, almost 85% were seen once. Sample: peripheral blood. These receptors originate from a human donor in a cohort sampled during active COVID-19.

V gene TRBV7-2 combines with J gene TRBJ1-4, with D unresolved. V was trimmed by 0 bases and J by 4 bases, leaving 3 bases between them. CDR1 and CDR2 from the germline V gene are SGHTA and FQGNSA. The CDR3 loop spans 13 amino acids. The CDR3 region is CASSLAINEKLFF. CDR3 sequence (DNA): TGTGCCAGCAGCTTAGCTATTAATGAAAAACTGTTTTTT.

The table lists this clone with a few counts. V gene TRBV7-2 combines with J gene TRBJ1-6; 9 bases fit TRBD1. Per germline, CDR1 SGHTA and CDR2 FQGNSA. This CDR3 is built from 14 residues. V trimming: 6 bases; J trimming: 10 bases; junction bases outside the gene matches: 7. Here the CDR3 reads CASRFGTGRSPLHF. In DNA, the CDR3 is TGTGCCAGCAGATTCGGGACAGGGCGGTCACCCCTCCACTTT.

V is TRBV11-2 and J is TRBJ1-1; D is possibly TRBD1 (5 bases). Germline V gene sequence: CDR1 SGHAT, CDR2 FQNNGV. V gave up 4 bases and J gave up 2 bases, with 8 bases separating them. The length of the CDR3 is 13 residues. The DNA of the CDR3 is TGTGCCAGCAGCTCCACAGGAAACACTGAAGCTTTCTTT. This codes for CASSSTGNTEAFF.

The rearrangement joins TRBV3-1 (or the pseudogene TRBV3-2) to TRBJ2-3, with D perhaps matching TRBD2 (5 bases). V was trimmed by 3 bases and J by 0 bases, leaving 10 bases between them. There are 15 residues in the CDR3. Germline assignment: CDR1 LGHDT and CDR2 YNNKEL (reference sequence). The DNA of the CDR3 is TGTGCCAGCAGCCAGCCCGGGGAGAGCACAGATACGCAGTATTTT. It translates to CASSQPGESTDTQYF.

The chain recombines TRBV2 with TRBJ2-7; 9 nucleotides line up with TRBD2. This CDR3 is built from 13 residues. CDR1 and CDR2 (germline): SNHLY, FYNNEI. V was clipped by 10 bases and J by 6 bases; unmatched bases: 10. CDR3 protein: CATQAGTSREQYF. The CDR3 DNA reads as TGTGCCACCCAAGCCGGGACTAGCCGCGAGCAGTACTTC. Combining the CDR3 with reference TRBV2 and TRBJ2-7 gives the whole variable domain EPEVTQTPSHQVTQMGQEVILRCVPISNHLYFYWYRQILGQKVEFLVSFYNNEISEKSEIFDDQFSVERPDGSNFTLKIRSTKLEDSAMYFCATQAGTSREQYFGPGTRLTVT.

This chain joins TRBV7-8 and TRBJ2-2, with 10 bases fitting TRBD2. Germline V lookup: CDR1 SGHVS, CDR2 FQNEAQ. Trimming cost V 3 bases and J 0 bases; bases outside gene matches: 1. CDR3 length: 16 residues. The CDR3 DNA follows: TGTGCCAGCAGCTTCCTAGCGGGAGCGAACACCGGGGAGCTGTTTTTT. It translates to CASSFLAGANTGELFF.

This clone was counted once. The rearrangement joins TRBV4-1 to TRBJ1-2; 7 nucleotides align to TRBD1. The germline V gene encodes CDR1 MGHRA and CDR2 YSYEKL. The V segment lost 2 bases and the J segment 4 bases; nucleotides outside the gene matches: 4. This CDR3 is 14 amino acids long. CDR3 protein: CASSQPGQSYGYTF. DNA of the CDR3: TGCGCCAGCAGCCAACCGGGACAGTCCTATGGCTACACCTTC.

This chain links TRBV27 with TRBJ2-1, with TRBD2 matching 12 bases. CDR3 length: 17 residues. Germline values: CDR1 MNHEY, CDR2 SMNVEV (reference sequence). The junction had 9 bases not matched to a gene; V was cut back by 5 bases and J by 4 bases. The CDR3: CASSPIGLAGRYNEQFF. In DNA form, the CDR3 reads TGTGCCAGCAGTCCCATCGGACTAGCGGGACGTTACAATGAGCAGTTCTTC.

The table lists this clone with a few counts. The rearrangement joins TRBV19 to TRBJ2-6, with 9 nucleotides matching TRBD2. The CDR3 is made up of 17 amino acids. Germline V gene data show CDR1 as LNHDA and CDR2 as SQIVND (reference sequence). After removal of 4 bases from V and 0 bases from J, the junction contained 4 bases not matched to a gene. The CDR3 nucleotides read TGTGCCAGTAGTAGGGTTAGCGGGAGCTCTGGGGCCAACGTCCTGACTTTC. Translation gives CASSRVSGSSGANVLTF.

There are many counts of this clone. Other DNA sequences from this sample encode an identical CDR3 as well. The V and J genes are TRBV6-2 or TRBV6-3 and TRBJ2-1; TRBD2 matches 9 bases. This CDR3 region has 16 residues. Losses at the gene ends were 6 bases for V and 4 bases for J; bases not matched to a gene: 10. Germline values: CDR1 MNHEY, CDR2 SVGEGT. CDR3 loop: CASSPRGSGSYNEQFF. CDR3 in DNA: TGTGCCAGCAGCCCCCGAGGTAGCGGGAGTTACAATGAGCAGTTCTTC.

This clone was found once. V gene TRBV4-1 combines with J gene TRBJ2-5; possible D gene TRBD2, 6 bases. The CDR3 covers 15 residues. The V end lost 0 bases, the J end lost 2 bases, and 10 bases lay between the germline ends. The germline V gene has CDR1 MGHRA and CDR2 YSYEKL. Here the CDR3 reads CASSQDSGSQETQYF. For the CDR3, the DNA is TGCGCCAGCAGCCAAGATAGCGGATCGCAAGAGACCCAGTACTTC.

V is TRBV18 and J is TRBJ2-2, with 12 bases matching TRBD2. CDR1 is KGHSH, CDR2 LQKENI, per germline. Trimming cost V 3 bases and J 5 bases; bases outside gene matches: 7. The CDR3 length is 17 residues. In DNA form, the CDR3 reads TGTGCCAGCTCACCCTCAGGGACTAGCGGGCGGACCGGGGAGCTGTTTTTT. It specifies CASSPSGTSGRTGELFF.

Notes on this clone: An end of the junction does not agree with germline; a read error may underlie this. The chain is built from TRBV28 and TRBJ1-4; TRBD1 agrees at 7 bases. The CDR3 covers 15 residues. Germline CDR1 and CDR2: MDHEN and SYDVKM. In DNA, the CDR3 is TGTGCCAGCAGATCCCCGACAGGGTCTAAAGAAAAACTGTTTTTT. Its translation is CASRSPTGSKEKLFF.

In this sample, this clone turned up once. CDR3 region: CASSEMGARGSPLHF. CDR3 in DNA: TGTGCCAGCAGTGAGATGGGGGCCAGGGGTTCACCCCTCCACTTT. The V gene is TRBV2, the J gene TRBJ1-6, with TRBD1 as a possible D gene (6 bases). This CDR3 comprises 15 residues. Trimming pared 3 bases from V and 9 bases from J, leaving 15 bases between. Germline V CDR1 and CDR2: SNHLY, FYNNEI.

V gene TRBV7-8 combines with J gene TRBJ2-5, with TRBD1 identical over 7 bases. Germline V gene sequence: CDR1 SGHVS, CDR2 FQNEAQ. This CDR3 is 16 amino acids long. V dropped 1 base and J dropped 5; count of bases not matched to a gene: 10. CDR3 region: CASSLDFLGGRETQYF. CDR3 bases: TGTGCCAGCAGCTTAGATTTTTTAGGGGGCCGTGAGACCCAGTACTTC.

The rearrangement joins TRBV28 to TRBJ1-4, with 7 bases fitting TRBD1. The V gene end was trimmed by 6 bases and the J gene end by 3 bases; junction bases not matched to a gene: 4. CDR3 length: 14 residues. Germline CDR1 is MDHEN and CDR2 is SYDVKM. This CDR3 is CASSWGTANEKLFF. In nucleotides, the CDR3 is TGTGCCAGCAGCTGGGGGACAGCTAATGAAAAACTGTTTTTT.

This sequence joins TRBV7-6 and TRBJ2-5; D uncertain. Trimming removed 1 base at V and 4 bases at J, with 16 bases between. Germline V gives CDR1 SGHVS, CDR2 FNYEAQ. This CDR3 is built from 16 residues. CDR3 nucleotide sequence: TGTGCCAGCAGCTTAGTAGTACTTCGACAAGGAGAGACCCAGTACTTC. Its protein is CASSLVVLRQGETQYF.

This chain links TRBV4-3 with TRBJ2-1; D call uncertain. V was clipped by 2 bases and J by 6 bases, with 11 bases between them. Germline CDR1 and CDR2: LGHNA and YSLEER. This CDR3 has 14 residues. As DNA, the CDR3 is TGCGCCAGCAGCCAACACCAACCGGGCAATGAGCAGTTCTTC. Its protein product is CASSQHQPGNEQFF.

The chain's CDR3 is CASSWSRGHEQFF. The CDR3 nucleotides are TGTGCCAGCAGTTGGTCTAGGGGGCATGAGCAGTTCTTC. This sequence joins TRBV13 and TRBJ2-1; 7 bases map to TRBD1. Germline V gene sequence: CDR1 PRHDT, CDR2 FYEKMQ (reference sequence). J was trimmed by 8 bases and V by 6 bases; bases with no gene match: 7. This CDR3 is 13 amino acids long.

This clone was seen only a few times. The J gene is TRBJ2-2, the V gene TRBV19; D may be TRBD1 (6 bases). Trimming shortened V by 6 bases and J by 9 bases, and 14 bases separated the two germline ends. Germline V lookup: CDR1 LNHDA, CDR2 SQIVND (reference sequence). The CDR3 has 13 residues. CDR3 sequence: CASRLDRRWELFF. The CDR3 coding sequence is TGTGCCAGTAGACTTGACAGGAGATGGGAGCTGTTTTTT. Looking up the rest from reference TRBV19 and TRBJ2-2 gives the full variable domain: DGGITQSPKYLFRKEGQNVTLSCEQNLNHDAMYWYRQDPGQGLRLIYYSQIVNDFQKGDIAEGYSVSREKKESFPLTVTSAQKNPTAFYLCASRLDRRWELFFGEGSRLTVL.

The chain links TRBV28 to TRBJ2-5, with 9 bases lining up with TRBD2. Per the germline V gene, CDR1 is MDHEN and CDR2 is SYDVKM. This CDR3 is built from 15 residues. The V and J ends lost 6 bases and 2 bases, in that order; junction bases with no gene match: 7. The CDR3: CASSRLAASQETQYF. The CDR3 nucleotides are TGTGCCAGCAGCCGACTAGCGGCCTCACAAGAGACCCAGTACTTC.

This rearrangement joins TRBV25-1 to TRBJ1-1; no definite D call. Germline-derived CDR1 and CDR2 are MGHDK and SYGVNS. Trimming removed 9 bases at V and 4 bases at J, with 12 bases between. CDR3 length equals 12 residues. This CDR3 reads CARRAGCTEAFF. CDR3 bases: TGTGCCAGACGGGCGGGGTGCACTGAAGCTTTCTTT.

V and J are TRBV27 and TRBJ1-2; D is perhaps TRBD1 (5 bases). In germline, CDR1 is MNHEY, CDR2 SMNVEV (reference sequence). V was trimmed by 6 bases and J by 4 bases, leaving 18 bases between them. CDR3 length: 15 residues. The CDR3 DNA is TGTGCCAGCAGCCCTCTCCCGGCAGGGCGCTATGGCTACACCTTC. Its protein product is CASSPLPAGRYGYTF.

The rearrangement uses TRBV7-2 and TRBJ1-4; 7 bases fit TRBD1. The junction had 9 bases not matched to a gene; V was cut back by 5 bases and J by 6 bases. Germline V CDR1 and CDR2: SGHTA, FQGNSA. The CDR3 extends over 15 amino acids. Written as DNA, the CDR3 is TGTGCCAGCAGCGCAAACAGGGGTGAATATGAAAAACTGTTTTTT. It specifies CASSANRGEYEKLFF.

This clone was counted between two and nine times. V gene TRBV2 combines with J gene TRBJ2-1; TRBD2 matches 8 bases. The CDR3 has 15 amino acids. V trimming: 6 bases; J trimming: 9 bases; junction bases outside the gene matches: 13. The germline CDR1 and CDR2 sequences are SNHLY and FYNNEI. The CDR3: CASSLLAASQGEQFF. CDR3 bases: TGTGCCAGCAGCCTACTAGCGGCCTCTCAGGGTGAGCAGTTCTTC.

On this clone: A junction end diverges from the germline sequence, so it may reflect a read error. J is TRBJ1-2 and V is TRBV5-1; D ambiguous. Germline-derived CDR1 and CDR2 are SGHRS and YFSETQ. The CDR3 sequence is 14 residues long. For the CDR3, the DNA is TGCGCCAGCAGCCCCTTAGGCCAGAACTATGGCCACACCTTC. It translates to CASSPLGQNYGHTF.

The rearrangement joins TRBV14 to TRBJ2-7; D unclear. Trimming pared 1 base from V and 5 bases from J, leaving 9 bases between. There are 13 residues in the CDR3. Looked up from germline, CDR1 is SGHDN and CDR2 is FVKESK. Here the CDR3 reads CASSQVRGNEQYF. As DNA, the CDR3 is TGTGCCAGCAGCCAAGTGCGCGGTAACGAGCAGTACTTC.

This clone showed up just a few times. The rearrangement uses TRBV7-2 and TRBJ2-7; 9 nucleotides match TRBD1. Germline loops: CDR1 SGHTA, CDR2 FQGNSA. With V trimmed by 5 bases and J by 3 bases, 5 bases remained unmatched. This CDR3 spans 14 amino acids. The CDR3: CASSPGQGLYEQYF. CDR3 sequence (DNA): TGTGCCAGCAGCCCGGGACAGGGTCTCTACGAGCAGTACTTC.

This rearrangement joins TRBV2 to TRBJ2-1, with 8 bases aligning to TRBD2. V shed 3 bases, J shed 5 bases, and the junction held 3 bases outside the gene matches. CDR3 size: 14 residues. The germline V gene has CDR1 SNHLY and CDR2 FYNNEI. CDR3 in DNA: TGTGCCAGCAGTGACGGGAGGGCCCACAATGAGCAGTTCTTC. It specifies CASSDGRAHNEQFF.

The chain is built from TRBV30 and TRBJ2-2, with D tentatively TRBD2 (5 bases). The CDR3 covers 13 residues. The germline gives CDR1 GTSNPN, CDR2 SVGIG (reference sequence). Trimming stripped 2 bases from V and 5 bases from J, with 9 bases between. CDR3 residues: CAWSPEGTGELFF. The CDR3 coding sequence is TGTGCCTGGAGTCCAGAGGGAACCGGGGAGCTGTTTTTT.